This T cell receptor (beta chain) was identified in a study of blood T cell repertoires in COVID-19. Assay: immunoSEQ multiplex PCR; the TCRdb copy retains only in-frame clones and omits some. The data show tens of thousands of clones, over 65% seen once. Germline V gene sequence: CDR1 MDHEN, CDR2 SYDVKM. V gave up 8 bases and J gave up 5 bases, with 20 bases separating them. CDR3 length equals 15 residues. This receptor was taken from a human donor in a cohort sampled during active COVID-19. The chain couples TRBV28 to TRBJ2-3, with D tentatively TRBD2 (6 bases). The sequencing input was peripheral blood. The CDR3 bases are TGTGCCAGCGGAACCCCGTCGGCCGGGGGAGATACGCAGTATTTT. Translation: CASGTPSAGGDTQYF.